This TCR beta chain emerged from a study of CD8+ T cells in alopecia areata. V lost 0 bases to trimming and J lost 5 bases, with 8 bases between them. The CDR3 runs 13 residues. Extraction and reverse transcription of RNA yielded cDNA as the sequencing template. Clones were read by immunoSEQ multiplex PCR, and TCRdb kept only the in-frame ones, dropping some. Here the sample spans some 82,000 clones, roughly 50% being singletons. The sequence was collected from a human donor with alopecia areata. Source material: NKG2D-high CD8+ T cells sorted from blood. This chain uses TRBV23-1 with TRBJ2-7; a weak D match, TRBD1 (6 bases). TRBV23-1 is known as an ORF, though its function is uncertain. The CDR3 DNA sequence: TGCGCCAGCAGTCAATCCGGGGACAACGAGCAGTACTTC. Its translation: CASSQSGDNEQYF.